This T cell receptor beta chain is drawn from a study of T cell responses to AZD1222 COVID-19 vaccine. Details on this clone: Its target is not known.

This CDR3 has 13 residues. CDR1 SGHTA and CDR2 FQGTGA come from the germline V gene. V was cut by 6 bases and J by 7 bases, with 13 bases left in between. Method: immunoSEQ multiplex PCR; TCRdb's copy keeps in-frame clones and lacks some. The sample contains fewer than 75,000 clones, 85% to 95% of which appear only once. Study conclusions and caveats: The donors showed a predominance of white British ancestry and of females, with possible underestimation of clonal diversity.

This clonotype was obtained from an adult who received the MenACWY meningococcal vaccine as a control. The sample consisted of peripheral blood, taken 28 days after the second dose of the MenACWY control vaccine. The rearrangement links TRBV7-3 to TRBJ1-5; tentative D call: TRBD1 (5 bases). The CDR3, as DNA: TGTGCCAGCAGTTCCGGGAGGGGCCAGCCCCAGCATTTT. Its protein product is CASSSGRGQPQHF. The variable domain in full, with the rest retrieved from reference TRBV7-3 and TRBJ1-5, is GAGVSQTPSNKVTEKGKYVELRCDPISGHTALYWYRQSLGQGPEFLIYFQGTGAADDSGLPNDRFFAVRPEGSVSTLKIQRTERGDSAVYLCASSSGRGQPQHFGDGTRLSIL.